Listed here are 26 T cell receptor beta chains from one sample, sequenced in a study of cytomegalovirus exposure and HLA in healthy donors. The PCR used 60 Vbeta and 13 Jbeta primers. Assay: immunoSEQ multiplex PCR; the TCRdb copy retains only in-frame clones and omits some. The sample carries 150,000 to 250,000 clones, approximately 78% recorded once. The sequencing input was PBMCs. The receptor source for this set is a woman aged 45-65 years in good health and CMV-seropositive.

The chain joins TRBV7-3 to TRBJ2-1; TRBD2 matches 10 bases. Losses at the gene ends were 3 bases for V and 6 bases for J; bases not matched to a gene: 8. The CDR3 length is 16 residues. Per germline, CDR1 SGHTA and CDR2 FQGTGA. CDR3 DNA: TGTGCCAGCAGCTTGGGAGAGCGGGAGGGCCCCAATGAGCAGTTCTTC. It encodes CASSLGEREGPNEQFF.

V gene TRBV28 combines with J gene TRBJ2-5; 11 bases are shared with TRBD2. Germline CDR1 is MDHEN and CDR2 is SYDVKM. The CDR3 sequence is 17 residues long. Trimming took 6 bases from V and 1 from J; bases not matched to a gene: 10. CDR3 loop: CASSTPRLAGLQETQYF. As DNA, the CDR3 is TGTGCCAGCAGCACACCCCGACTAGCGGGGCTCCAAGAGACCCAGTACTTC. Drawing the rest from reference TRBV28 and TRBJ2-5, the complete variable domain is DVKVTQSSRYLVKRTGEKVFLECVQDMDHENMFWYRQDPGLGLRLIYFSYDVKMKEKGDIPEGYSVSREKKERFSLILESASTNQTSMYLCASSTPRLAGLQETQYFGPGTRLLVL.

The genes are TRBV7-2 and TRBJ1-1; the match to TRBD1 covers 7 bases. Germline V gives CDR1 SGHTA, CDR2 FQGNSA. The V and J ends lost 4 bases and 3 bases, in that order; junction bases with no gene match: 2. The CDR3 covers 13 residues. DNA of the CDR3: TGTGCCAGCAGCTCCCAGGGGGACACTGAAGCTTTCTTT. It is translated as CASSSQGDTEAFF.

The CDR3 DNA sequence: TGTGCCAGCAGCTCTACAGGGGGCCGGGACACTGAAGCTTTCTTT. It translates to CASSSTGGRDTEAFF. V is TRBV7-2 and J is TRBJ1-1, with 9 bases identical to TRBD1. The V and J ends lost 4 bases and 3 bases, in that order; junction bases with no gene match: 6. Per the germline V gene, CDR1 is SGHTA and CDR2 is FQGNSA. The CDR3 is 15 residues long.

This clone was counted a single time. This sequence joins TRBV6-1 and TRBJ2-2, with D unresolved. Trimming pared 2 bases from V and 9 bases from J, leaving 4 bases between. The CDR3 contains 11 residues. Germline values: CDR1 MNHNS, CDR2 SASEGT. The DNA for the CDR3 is TGTGCCAGCAGTGAACCCAGGGAGCTGTTTTTT. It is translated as CASSEPRELFF.

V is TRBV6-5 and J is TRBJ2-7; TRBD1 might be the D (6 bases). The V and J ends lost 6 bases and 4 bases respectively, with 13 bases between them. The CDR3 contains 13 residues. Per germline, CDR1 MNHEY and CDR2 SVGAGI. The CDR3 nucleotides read TGTGCCAGCAGGGACGGGACACAATACGAGCAGTACTTC. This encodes CASRDGTQYEQYF.

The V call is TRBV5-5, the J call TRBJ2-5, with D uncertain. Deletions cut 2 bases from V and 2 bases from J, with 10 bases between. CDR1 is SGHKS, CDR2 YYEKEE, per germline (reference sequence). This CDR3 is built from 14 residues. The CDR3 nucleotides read TGTGCCAGCAGCTTCATAGACGGGCAAGAGACCCAGTACTTC. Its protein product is CASSFIDGQETQYF.

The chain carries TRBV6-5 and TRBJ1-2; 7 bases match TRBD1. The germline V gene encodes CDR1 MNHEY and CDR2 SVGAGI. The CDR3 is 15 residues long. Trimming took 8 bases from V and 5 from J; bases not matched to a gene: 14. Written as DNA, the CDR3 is TGTGCCAGCGCGACCGTGACAGGGAGTGTTTATGGCTACACCTTC. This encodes CASATVTGSVYGYTF.

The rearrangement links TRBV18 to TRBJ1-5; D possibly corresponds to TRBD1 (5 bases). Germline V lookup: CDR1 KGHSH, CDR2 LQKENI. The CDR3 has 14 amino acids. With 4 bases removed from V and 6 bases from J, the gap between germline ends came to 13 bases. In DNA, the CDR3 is TGTGCCAGCTCACTCAGGGAGGGAGGTCAGCCCCAGCATTTT. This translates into CASSLREGGQPQHF.

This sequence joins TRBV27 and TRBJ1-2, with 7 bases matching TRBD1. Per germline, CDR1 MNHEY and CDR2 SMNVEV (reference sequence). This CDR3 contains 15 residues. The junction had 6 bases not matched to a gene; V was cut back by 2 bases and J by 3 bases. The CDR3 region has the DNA TGTGCCAGCAGTTTAGTTTACAGGGGAGACTATGGCTACACCTTC. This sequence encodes CASSLVYRGDYGYTF.

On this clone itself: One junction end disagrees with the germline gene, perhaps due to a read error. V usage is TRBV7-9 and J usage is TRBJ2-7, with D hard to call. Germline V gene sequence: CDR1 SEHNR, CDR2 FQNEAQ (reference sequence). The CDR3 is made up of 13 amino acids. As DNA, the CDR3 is TGTTCCAGCAGTCCTGGGCCCCATGTTGAGCAGTACTTC. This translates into CSSSPGPHVEQYF.

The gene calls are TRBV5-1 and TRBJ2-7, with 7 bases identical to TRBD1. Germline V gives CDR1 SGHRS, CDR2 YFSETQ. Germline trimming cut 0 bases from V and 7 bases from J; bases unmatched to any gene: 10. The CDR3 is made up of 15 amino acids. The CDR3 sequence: CASSLDGRGWGEQYF. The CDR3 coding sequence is TGCGCCAGCAGCTTGGACGGCAGGGGGTGGGGGGAGCAGTACTTC. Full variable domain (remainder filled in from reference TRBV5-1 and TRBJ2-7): KAGVTQTPRYLIKTRGQQVTLSCSPISGHRSVSWYQQTPGQGLQFLFEYFSETQRNKGNFPGRFSGRQFSNSRSEMNVSTLELGDSALYLCASSLDGRGWGEQYFGPGTRLTVT.

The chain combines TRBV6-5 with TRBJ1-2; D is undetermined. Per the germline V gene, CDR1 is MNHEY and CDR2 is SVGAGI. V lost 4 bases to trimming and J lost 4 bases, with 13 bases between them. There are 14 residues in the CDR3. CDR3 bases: TGTGCCAGCAGTTCCCGACTCGGAGCCTATGGCTACACCTTC. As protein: CASSSRLGAYGYTF.

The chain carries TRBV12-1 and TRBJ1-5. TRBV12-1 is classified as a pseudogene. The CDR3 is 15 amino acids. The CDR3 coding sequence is TGTGCCAGCAGCTTCCCGGTCGCTGGCAATCAGCCCCAGCATTTT. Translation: CASSFPVAGNQPQHF.

The CDR3 here is CASSQDPQGARNEQFF. CDR3 sequence (DNA): TGCGCCAGCAGCCAAGATCCGCAGGGGGCACGAAATGAGCAGTTCTTC. The chain employs TRBV4-1 and TRBJ2-1, with 8 bases matching TRBD1. Germline CDR1 reads MGHRA; CDR2 reads YSYEKL. Trimming removed 0 bases from V and 7 bases from J; junction bases left unmatched: 8. This CDR3 region has 16 residues.

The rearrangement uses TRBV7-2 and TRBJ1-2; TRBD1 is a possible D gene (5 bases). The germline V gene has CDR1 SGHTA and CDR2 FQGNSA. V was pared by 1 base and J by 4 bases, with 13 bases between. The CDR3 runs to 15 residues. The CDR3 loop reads CASSLVPGTSYGYTF. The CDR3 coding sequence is TGTGCCAGCAGCTTAGTTCCAGGGACTTCCTATGGCTACACCTTC.

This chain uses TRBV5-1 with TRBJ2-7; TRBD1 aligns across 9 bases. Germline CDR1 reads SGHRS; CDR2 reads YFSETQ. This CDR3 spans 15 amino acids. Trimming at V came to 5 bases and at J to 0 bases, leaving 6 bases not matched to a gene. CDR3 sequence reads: CASSSGTGSSYEQYF. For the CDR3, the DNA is TGCGCCAGCAGTTCCGGGACAGGGAGCTCCTACGAGCAGTACTTC.

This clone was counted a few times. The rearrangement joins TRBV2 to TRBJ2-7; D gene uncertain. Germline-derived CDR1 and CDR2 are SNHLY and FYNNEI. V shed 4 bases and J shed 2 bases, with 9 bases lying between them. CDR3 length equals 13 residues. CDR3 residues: CASSGARPYEQYF. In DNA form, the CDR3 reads TGTGCCAGCAGTGGGGCCAGGCCCTACGAGCAGTACTTC.

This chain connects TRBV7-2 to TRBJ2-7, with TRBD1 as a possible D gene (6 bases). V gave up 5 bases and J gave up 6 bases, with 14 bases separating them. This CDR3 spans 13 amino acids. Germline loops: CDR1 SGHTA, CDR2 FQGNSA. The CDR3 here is CASSTPDRPEQYF. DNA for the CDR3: TGTGCCAGCAGCACCCCGGACAGACCCGAGCAGTACTTC.

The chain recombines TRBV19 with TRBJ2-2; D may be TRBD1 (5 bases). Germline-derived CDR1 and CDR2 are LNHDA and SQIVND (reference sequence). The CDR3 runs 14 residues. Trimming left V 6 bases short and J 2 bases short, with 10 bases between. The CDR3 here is CASRGAVNTGELFF. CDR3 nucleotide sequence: TGTGCCAGTAGAGGGGCAGTAAACACCGGGGAGCTGTTTTTT.

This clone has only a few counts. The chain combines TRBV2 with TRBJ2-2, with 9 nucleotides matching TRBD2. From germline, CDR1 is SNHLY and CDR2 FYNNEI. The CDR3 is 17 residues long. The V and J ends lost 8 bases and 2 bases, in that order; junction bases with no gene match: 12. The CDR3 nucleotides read TGTGCCAGCCAATTACTAGCGGGCCTTACAAACACCGGGGAGCTGTTTTTT. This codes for CASQLLAGLTNTGELFF. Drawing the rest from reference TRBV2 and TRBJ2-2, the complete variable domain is EPEVTQTPSHQVTQMGQEVILRCVPISNHLYFYWYRQILGQKVEFLVSFYNNEISEKSEIFDDQFSVERPDGSNFTLKIRSTKLEDSAMYFCASQLLAGLTNTGELFFGEGSRLTVL.

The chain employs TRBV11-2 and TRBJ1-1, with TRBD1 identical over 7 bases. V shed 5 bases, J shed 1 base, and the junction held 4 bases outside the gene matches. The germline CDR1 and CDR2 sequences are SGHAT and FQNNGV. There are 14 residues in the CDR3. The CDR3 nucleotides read TGTGCCAGCAGCAGGGGACAGAGGAACACTGAAGCTTTCTTT. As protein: CASSRGQRNTEAFF.

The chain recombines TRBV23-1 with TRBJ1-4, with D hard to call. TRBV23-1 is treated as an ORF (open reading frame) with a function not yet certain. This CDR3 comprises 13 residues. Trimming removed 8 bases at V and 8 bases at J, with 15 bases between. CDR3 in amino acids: CASRGGEFEKLFF. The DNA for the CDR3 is TGCGCCAGCCGAGGAGGCGAGTTCGAAAAACTGTTTTTT.

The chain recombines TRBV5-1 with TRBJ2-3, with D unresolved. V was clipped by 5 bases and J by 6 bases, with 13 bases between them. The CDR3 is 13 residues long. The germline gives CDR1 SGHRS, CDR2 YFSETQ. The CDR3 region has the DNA TGCGCCAGCAGAGTCTTCAACTCCGATACGCAGTATTTT. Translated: CASRVFNSDTQYF.

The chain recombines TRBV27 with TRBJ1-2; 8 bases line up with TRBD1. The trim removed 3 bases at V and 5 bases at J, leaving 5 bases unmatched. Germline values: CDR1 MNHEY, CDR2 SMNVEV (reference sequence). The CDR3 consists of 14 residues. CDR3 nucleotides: TGTGCCAGCAGTTTCGGACAGGGAGGATATGGCTACACCTTC. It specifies CASSFGQGGYGYTF.

The CDR3 sequence is CASSPRDRDNEQFF. CDR3 nucleotide sequence: TGTGCCAGTAGTCCCCGGGACAGGGACAATGAGCAGTTCTTC. The chain employs TRBV19 and TRBJ2-1; 9 nucleotides match TRBD1. The germline V gene encodes CDR1 LNHDA and CDR2 SQIVND (reference sequence). V was clipped by 5 bases and J by 5 bases; unmatched bases: 4. This CDR3 is 14 amino acids long.